This T cell receptor (beta chain) was obtained from a study of post-analysis software for immune sequencing data. Study observations and caveats: Significantly decreased normalized Chao1 diversity was recorded for multiple sclerosis patients relative to controls. F measure showed strong co-clustering of same-batch samples. Controls showed lower frequencies than patients for four to six TRBV segments, and TRBV5-6, TRBV5-1 and TRBV20-1 were among these.

Unique molecular identifiers were carried by the TCR beta cDNA libraries. Input populations of roughly 1 to 10 million T cells gave rise to approximately 480,000 cDNA molecules. MiXCR, run by TCRdb on the PCR reads, gives a single entry per CDR3 protein. The sample has about 820,000 distinct CDR3 sequences, about 50% seen once; the top ten hold approximately 4.2%. Regarding this clonotype: Its matching antigen is unknown. The junction does not match germline at one end; this may be a read error.

The CDR3 is 12 residues long. Looked up from germline, CDR1 is SGHTA and CDR2 is FQGNSA. The source material was blood. The chain uses TRBV7-2 and TRBJ2-1, with TRBD2 identical over 9 bases. This TCR was recovered from a girl aged 10-17 years with multiple sclerosis. The DNA of the CDR3 is TGTGCCAGCCGGCGGGAGGGCAATGAGCAATTCTTC. As protein: CASRREGNEQFF. The full variable domain, in which reference TRBV7-2 and TRBJ2-1 provide the parts outside the CDR3, is GAGVSQSPSNKVTEKGKDVELRCDPISGHTALYWYRQSLGQGLEFLIYFQGNSAPDKSGLPSDRFSAERTGGSVSTLTIQRTQQEDSAVYLCASRREGNEQFFGPGTRLTVL.